This section outlines one TCR beta chain sequence together with its context. Its antigen is not identified. The authors divided CD4+ cells into CD45RA+ naive and CD45RA-negative memory subsets. This table comes from immunoSEQ multiplex PCR, and its TCRdb copy is limited to in-frame clones, with some not included. The sample lists 600,000 to 800,000 clones; roughly 72% were seen once. This record comes from a study of shared clonotypes between healthy human individuals. Trimming pared 3 bases from V and 2 bases from J, leaving 11 bases between. Germline V gene lookup returns CDR1 SGHTA and CDR2 FQGNSA. The CDR3 loop spans 14 amino acids. Study-level results: Larger richness was generally estimated for naive than memory subsets. For naive CD4 cells, 4.5% to 6.5% of clonotypes were shared across a few donors.

This TCR derives from a woman aged 25 to 39 in good health. Sample: memory CD4+ T cells sorted from blood. Subset in this sample: CD45RA-negative fraction. The rearrangement links TRBV7-2 to TRBJ2-7; tentative D call: TRBD2 (5 bases). The CDR3 DNA sequence: TGTGCCAGCAGCTTGGAGGCCGCCACCTACGAGCAGTACTTC. Amino acids: CASSLEAATYEQYF. The whole variable domain, remainder taken from reference TRBV7-2 and TRBJ2-7, is GAGVSQSPSNKVTEKGKDVELRCDPISGHTALYWYRQSLGQGLEFLIYFQGNSAPDKSGLPSDRFSAERTGGSVSTLTIQRTQQEDSAVYLCASSLEAATYEQYFGPGTRLTVT.